There are a few counts of the clone carrying this TCR beta chain. What it binds is unknown. Germline CDR1 reads MNHEY; CDR2 reads SVGAGI. The J segment lost 12 bases and the V segment lost 2 bases, leaving 0 bases of the junction unmatched. The CDR3 contains 11 residues. The data belong to a study of beta chain features in type 1 diabetes. Study observations and caveats: Shorter templates might be favored by PCR, equally in patients and controls.

CD45RO/CCR7/CD25/CD127/CD95/CD27 sorting isolated CD4+ naive, central memory, regulatory and stem cell-like memory cells. Investigators reverse transcribed all isolated RNA, so they sequenced expressed TCRB transcripts. TCRdb's copy holds only in-frame clones and misses some; the assay was immunoSEQ multiplex PCR. The sample has hundreds of thousands of clones; 15% are singletons. This clonotype was sampled from a man younger than 35 in good health. The rearrangement links TRBV6-5 to TRBJ2-1; TRBD1 aligns across 8 bases. Sequenced input: naive CD4+ T cells from blood. CDR3 loop: CASSYGTGQFF. The CDR3, as DNA: TGTGCCAGCAGTTACGGGACAGGGCAGTTCTTC.